This entry lists 7 T cell receptor beta chains sequenced from one sample in a study of shared clonotypes between healthy human individuals (dated by TCRdb to about 2020). The library was made by the immunoSEQ multiplex PCR assay. TCRdb took over this immuneACCESS table, retaining in-frame rearrangements with V and J assigned. Such tables are incomplete; in checked studies, under half of the missing clones stem from an unresolved V gene, and the remainder is unexplained. Within this sample are over a million clones, with approximately 98% of them counted one time only. The ten biggest clones cover around 0.45% of the sample. The sequenced sample was naive CD4+ T cells sorted from blood. The cell subset or site label corresponds to: CD45RA+ positively selected. The receptors stem from a man between 25 and 39 years old in good health.

The chain joins TRBV7-2 to TRBJ2-2; D gene unclear. The CDR3 is 17 residues long. V was shortened by 1 base and J by 0 bases, with 12 bases between the two germline ends. Germline CDR1 is SGHTA and CDR2 is FQGNSA. The CDR3 DNA follows: TGTGCCAGCAGCTTAGGGGTTAGTGAGCCGAACACCGGGGAGCTGTTTTTT. The encoded protein is CASSLGVSEPNTGELFF.

The rearrangement uses TRBV6-5 and TRBJ2-5; unclear D gene. CDR3 size: 15 residues. Deletions cut 2 bases from V and 7 bases from J, with 17 bases between. Germline V CDR1 and CDR2: MNHEY, SVGAGI. The CDR3 loop reads CASSYGPGRLSTQYF. Here the CDR3 DNA reads TGTGCCAGCAGTTACGGTCCCGGGCGGCTTTCGACCCAGTACTTC.

The sample holds one count of this clone. The chain joins TRBV9 to TRBJ2-1; 11 positions agree with TRBD2. The germline V gene encodes CDR1 SGDLS and CDR2 YYNGEE. CDR3 length: 15 residues. Germline trimming cut 0 bases from V and 10 bases from J; bases unmatched to any gene: 6. The CDR3 bases are TGTGCCAGCAGCGTAGATACTAGCGGGAGTGGGGAGCAGTTCTTC. It is translated as CASSVDTSGSGEQFF.

The genes are TRBV9 and TRBJ2-2; TRBD2 matches 9 bases. Germline CDR1 is SGDLS and CDR2 is YYNGEE. The CDR3 covers 17 residues. The V segment lost 6 bases and the J segment 1 base; nucleotides outside the gene matches: 10. CDR3 region: CASTPNPSGMNTGELFF. The CDR3 bases are TGTGCCAGCACCCCCAACCCTAGCGGGATGAACACCGGGGAGCTGTTTTTT. The full variable domain, with the rest looked up from reference TRBV9 and TRBJ2-2, is DSGVTQTPKHLITATGQRVTLRCSPRSGDLSVYWYQQSLDQGLQFLIQYYNGEERAKGNILERFSAQQFPDLHSELNLSSLELGDSALYFCASTPNPSGMNTGELFFGEGSRLTVL.

Notes on this clone: Other DNA sequences in this sample translate to the same CDR3. The J gene is TRBJ2-7, the V gene TRBV9; 7 bases are shared with TRBD2. The V and J ends lost 0 bases and 0 bases, in that order; junction bases with no gene match: 3. CDR3 length: 15 residues. Germline V gene lookup returns CDR1 SGDLS and CDR2 YYNGEE. In DNA form, the CDR3 reads TGTGCCAGCAGCGTAGAAGCGGGATCCTCCTACGAGCAGTACTTC. Translation: CASSVEAGSSYEQYF.

This clone was seen once. This chain links TRBV7-2 with TRBJ2-5; D remains ambiguous. The CDR3 consists of 13 residues. Trimming stripped 5 bases from V and 2 bases from J, with 9 bases between. Per germline, CDR1 SGHTA and CDR2 FQGNSA. This chain's CDR3 is CASSHDWQETQYF. Here the CDR3 DNA reads TGTGCCAGCAGCCACGACTGGCAAGAGACCCAGTACTTC.

For the CDR3, the DNA is TGCGCCAGCAGCCGTAGGGGGGTGGACACTGAAGCTTTCTTT. This sequence encodes CASSRRGVDTEAFF. V gene TRBV4-1 combines with J gene TRBJ1-1; the D gene is possibly TRBD1 (6 bases). CDR1 and CDR2 from the germline V gene are MGHRA and YSYEKL. This CDR3 is 14 amino acids long. Trimming pared 4 bases from V and 3 bases from J, leaving 12 bases between.